This T cell receptor (beta chain) comes out of a study of cytomegalovirus exposure and HLA in healthy donors. Study in general: A later analysis reported the same platform for the 100 to 150 validation repertoires and the roughly 630 first-cohort repertoires.

Unmatched junction bases numbered 22, after V lost 3 bases and J lost 3 bases. Germline assignment: CDR1 LGHNA and CDR2 YSLEER. The CDR3 spans 21 residues. Only in-frame clones appear in the TCRdb table, and some are missing; sequencing was by immunoSEQ multiplex PCR. The repertoire holds 150,000 to 200,000 clones, with about 85% as singletons. The receptor was isolated from a young man in good health and CMV-seropositive. Sequencing input: PBMCs. J is TRBJ2-4 and V is TRBV4-3; TRBD1 aligns across 8 bases. The CDR3 region is CASSQGRGQRSGYLDKNIQYF. CDR3 sequence (DNA): TGCGCCAGCAGCCAGGGCAGGGGGCAACGGAGTGGGTATCTTGACAAAAACATTCAGTACTTC.